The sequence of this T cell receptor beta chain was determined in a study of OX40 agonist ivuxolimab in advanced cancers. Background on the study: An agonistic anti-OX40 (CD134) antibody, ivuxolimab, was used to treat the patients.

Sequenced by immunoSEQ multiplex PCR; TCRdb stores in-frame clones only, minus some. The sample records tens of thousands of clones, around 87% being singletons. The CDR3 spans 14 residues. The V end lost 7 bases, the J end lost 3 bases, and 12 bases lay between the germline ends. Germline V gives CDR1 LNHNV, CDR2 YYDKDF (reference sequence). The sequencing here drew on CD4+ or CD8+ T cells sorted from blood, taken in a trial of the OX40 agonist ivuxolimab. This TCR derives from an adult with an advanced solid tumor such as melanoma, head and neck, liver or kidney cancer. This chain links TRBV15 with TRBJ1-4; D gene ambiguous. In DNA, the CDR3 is TGTGCCACCAAGAAGGAAGTGTCTAATGAAAAACTGTTTTTT. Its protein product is CATKKEVSNEKLFF. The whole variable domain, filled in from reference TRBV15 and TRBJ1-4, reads DAMVIQNPRYQVTQFGKPVTLSCSQTLNHNVMYWYQQKSSQAPKLLFHYYDKDFNNEADTPDNFQSRRPNTSFCFLDIRSPGLGDTAMYLCATKKEVSNEKLFFGSGTQLSVL.